This entry features one T cell receptor (beta chain) sequence. The repertoire was sequenced with immunoSEQ multiplex PCR; TCRdb's copy has only in-frame clones and lacks some. This table holds over 350,000 clones, more than 85% found once. This entry is derived from a study of shared T cell receptors in the human thymus. From germline, CDR1 is SGHDT and CDR2 YYEEEE. With 2 bases removed from V and 4 bases from J, the gap between germline ends came to 6 bases. This CDR3 has 12 amino acids. This TCR was sampled from a human donor. The V and J genes are TRBV5-6 and TRBJ1-2, with D hard to call. The specimen was thymocytes. CDR3 coding DNA: TGTGCCAGCAGCTTAGTTCCCTATGGCTACACCTTC. Protein sequence: CASSLVPYGYTF.